One sample yielded the 8 T cell receptor beta chains listed below, sequenced in a study of OX40 agonist ivuxolimab in advanced cancers. Here immunoSEQ multiplex PCR was the method, and the copy in TCRdb shows in-frame clones only, minus some. The sample has roughly 66,000 clones, roughly 80% seen once; the top ten hold roughly 6.3%. The material was CD4+ or CD8+ T cells sorted from blood, obtained in a trial of the OX40 agonist ivuxolimab. The receptors stem from an adult with an advanced solid tumor such as melanoma, head and neck, liver or kidney cancer.

V gene TRBV19 combines with J gene TRBJ2-7; TRBD1 agrees at 7 bases. This CDR3 region has 15 residues. The germline V gene encodes CDR1 LNHDA and CDR2 SQIVND (reference sequence). The V segment lost 2 bases and the J segment 3 bases; nucleotides outside the gene matches: 7. CDR3 sequence reads: CASSITGQSHYEQYV. The CDR3 DNA reads as TGTGCCAGTAGTATAACGGGACAGAGTCACTACGAGCAGTACGTC.

As to this clone: This same CDR3 is encoded by further DNA sequences in the sample. The genes are TRBV11-2 and TRBJ2-7; 9 bases line up with TRBD2. Germline CDR1 SGHAT, CDR2 FQNNGV. The length of the CDR3 is 14 residues. The J segment lost 3 bases and the V segment lost 1 base, leaving 1 base of the junction unmatched. The CDR3 reads CASSLGAGGYEQYF. The CDR3 bases are TGTGCCAGCAGCTTAGGAGCGGGAGGCTACGAGCAGTACTTC.

The rearrangement uses TRBV7-9 and TRBJ1-2; the match to TRBD1 covers 12 bases. The CDR3 has 16 residues. From germline, CDR1 is SEHNR and CDR2 FQNEAQ (reference sequence). Losses at the gene ends were 7 bases for V and 2 bases for J; bases not matched to a gene: 8. CDR3: CASTPWGTGGNYGYTF. CDR3 in DNA: TGTGCCAGCACCCCATGGGGGACAGGGGGCAACTATGGCTACACCTTC.

V is TRBV4-1 and J is TRBJ2-2; maybe TRBD2 (7 bases). CDR1 MGHRA and CDR2 YSYEKL come from the germline V gene. Trimming shortened V by 4 bases and J by 6 bases, and 18 bases separated the two germline ends. The length of the CDR3 is 16 residues. CDR3 coding DNA: TGCGCCAGCAGCCCCCTTTTGGGGGGGCTTCCCGGGGAGCTGTTTTTT. This sequence encodes CASSPLLGGLPGELFF.

The chain has TRBV7-2 and TRBJ2-2; TRBD2 matches 7 bases. V lost 1 base to trimming and J lost 8 bases; unmatched junction nucleotides: 13. This CDR3 contains 17 residues. Per germline, CDR1 SGHTA and CDR2 FQGNSA. The CDR3, as DNA: TGTGCCAGCAGCTTAGGAGCCGGGAGGCAAAGTAGGGGGGAGCTGTTTTTT. It codes for CASSLGAGRQSRGELFF.

The chain joins TRBV4-1 to TRBJ2-6; D remains ambiguous. Germline-derived CDR1 and CDR2 are MGHRA and YSYEKL. This CDR3 has 14 residues. Trimming cost V 1 base and J 4 bases, with 5 bases left between them. CDR3 sequence reads: CASSQVAGANVLTF. CDR3 DNA: TGCGCCAGCAGCCAAGTTGCCGGGGCCAACGTCCTGACTTTC.

The chain employs TRBV2 and TRBJ1-5; unclear D gene. CDR1 is SNHLY and CDR2 is FYNNEI in the germline V gene. V was shortened by 4 bases and J by 4 bases, with 8 bases between the two germline ends. There are 13 residues in the CDR3. The CDR3 protein is CASSASVNQPQHF. CDR3 nucleotides: TGTGCCAGCAGTGCCAGCGTTAATCAGCCCCAGCATTTT. The full variable domain, its missing parts supplied by reference TRBV2 and TRBJ1-5, is EPEVTQTPSHQVTQMGQEVILRCVPISNHLYFYWYRQILGQKVEFLVSFYNNEISEKSEIFDDQFSVERPDGSNFTLKIRSTKLEDSAMYFCASSASVNQPQHFGDGTRLSIL.

The CDR3: CASSRTGSNQPQHF. The CDR3 DNA reads as TGTGCCAGCTCAAGGACAGGGAGCAATCAGCCCCAGCATTTT. This chain uses TRBV18 with TRBJ1-5, with 8 bases fitting TRBD1. With 5 bases clipped from V and 1 base from J, the junction kept 1 base outside the gene matches. Germline loops: CDR1 KGHSH, CDR2 LQKENI. The CDR3 has 14 residues.